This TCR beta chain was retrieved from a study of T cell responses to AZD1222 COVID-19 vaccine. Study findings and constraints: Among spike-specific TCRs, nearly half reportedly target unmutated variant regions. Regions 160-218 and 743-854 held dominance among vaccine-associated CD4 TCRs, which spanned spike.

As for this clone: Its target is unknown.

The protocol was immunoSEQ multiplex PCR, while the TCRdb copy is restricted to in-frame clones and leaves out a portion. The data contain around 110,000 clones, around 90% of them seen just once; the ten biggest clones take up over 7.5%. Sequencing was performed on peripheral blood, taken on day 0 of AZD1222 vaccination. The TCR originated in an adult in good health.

CDR3 loop: CASTPNQGSGYTF. As DNA, the CDR3 is TGTGCCAGCACTCCCAACCAGGGGTCTGGCTACACCTTC. This chain joins TRBV25-1 and TRBJ1-2, with D possibly being TRBD1 (6 bases). The germline V gene has CDR1 MGHDK and CDR2 SYGVNS. Trimming cost V 7 bases and J 7 bases, with 16 bases left between them. This CDR3 is 13 amino acids long.